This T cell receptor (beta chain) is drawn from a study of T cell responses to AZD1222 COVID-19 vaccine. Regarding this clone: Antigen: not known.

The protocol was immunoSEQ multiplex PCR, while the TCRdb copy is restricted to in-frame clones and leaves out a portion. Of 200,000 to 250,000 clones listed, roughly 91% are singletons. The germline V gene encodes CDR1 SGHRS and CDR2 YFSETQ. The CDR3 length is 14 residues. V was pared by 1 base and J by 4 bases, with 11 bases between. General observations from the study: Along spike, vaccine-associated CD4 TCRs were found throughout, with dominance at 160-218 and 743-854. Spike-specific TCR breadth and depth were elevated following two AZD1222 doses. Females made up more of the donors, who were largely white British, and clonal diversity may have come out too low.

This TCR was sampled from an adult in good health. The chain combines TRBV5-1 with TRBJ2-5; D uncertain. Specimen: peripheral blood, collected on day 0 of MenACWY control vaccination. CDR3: CASSLSSLGETQYF. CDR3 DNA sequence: TGCGCCAGCAGCTTGAGTAGTCTGGGAGAGACCCAGTACTTC.